This T cell receptor (beta chain) was found in a study of blood T cell repertoires in COVID-19. Trimming took 8 bases from V and 4 from J; bases not matched to a gene: 5. The germline V gene has CDR1 ENHRY and CDR2 SYGVKD. The CDR3 loop spans 13 amino acids. Original processing notes: The authors estimated nucleated cell counts from reference gene primer amplification. Some clones are missing from TCRdb's copy, which holds only in-frame ones; the method was immunoSEQ multiplex PCR. V, J and clone size derive from that table, while D and trimming were established from the DNA sequence. The sample consists of approximately 260,000 clones, around 86% of them appearing once. This study enrolled people aged roughly 18 to 100 from about two dozen US geographic areas.

The clonotype comes from a woman aged 40 to 50 with acute COVID-19. The chain couples TRBV10-3 to TRBJ2-3, with 8 bases fitting TRBD1. Sequencing used PBMCs or T cells enriched from blood (not recorded which). DNA of the CDR3: TGTGCCATCCCAGGGGGCCAAGCAGATACGCAGTATTTT. Translation gives CAIPGGQADTQYF.